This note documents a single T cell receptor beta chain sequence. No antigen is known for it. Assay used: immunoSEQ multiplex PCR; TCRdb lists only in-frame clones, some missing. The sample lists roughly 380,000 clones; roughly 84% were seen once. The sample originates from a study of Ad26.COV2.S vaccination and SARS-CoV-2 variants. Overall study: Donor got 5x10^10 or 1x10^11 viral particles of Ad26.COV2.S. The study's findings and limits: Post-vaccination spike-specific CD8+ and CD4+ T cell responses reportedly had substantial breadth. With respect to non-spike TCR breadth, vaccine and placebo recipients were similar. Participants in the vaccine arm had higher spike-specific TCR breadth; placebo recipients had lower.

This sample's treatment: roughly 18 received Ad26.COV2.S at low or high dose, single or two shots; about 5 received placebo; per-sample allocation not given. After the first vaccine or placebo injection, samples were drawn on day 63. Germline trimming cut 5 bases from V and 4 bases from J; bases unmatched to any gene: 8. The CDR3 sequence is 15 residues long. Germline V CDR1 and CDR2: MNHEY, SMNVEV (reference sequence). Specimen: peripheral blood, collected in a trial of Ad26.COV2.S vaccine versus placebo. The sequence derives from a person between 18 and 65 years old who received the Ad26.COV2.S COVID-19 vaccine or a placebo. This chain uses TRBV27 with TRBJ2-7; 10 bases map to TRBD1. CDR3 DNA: TGTGCCAGCAGTATTACCGGGACAGGGGCGTACGAGCAGTACTTC. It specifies CASSITGTGAYEQYF.